The entry below gives a single T cell receptor beta chain sequence along with its context. Only in-frame clones appear in the TCRdb table, and some are missing; sequencing was by immunoSEQ multiplex PCR. This table has more than 90,000 clones, approximately 95% appearing once. Germline CDR1 and CDR2: SGHNT and YYREEE (reference sequence). The CDR3 runs 15 residues. V gave up 4 bases and J gave up 3 bases; unmatched junction bases: 3. This specimen belongs to a study of technical replicates of blood from a few donors. The source of this sequence is a human donor in good health. Material for sequencing was T cells isolated from PBMCs. V usage is TRBV5-4 and J usage is TRBJ2-3; 12 bases align to TRBD2. CDR3 sequence reads: CASSPGTSGTDTQYF. The CDR3, as DNA: TGTGCCAGCAGCCCTGGGACTAGCGGGACAGATACGCAGTATTTT.